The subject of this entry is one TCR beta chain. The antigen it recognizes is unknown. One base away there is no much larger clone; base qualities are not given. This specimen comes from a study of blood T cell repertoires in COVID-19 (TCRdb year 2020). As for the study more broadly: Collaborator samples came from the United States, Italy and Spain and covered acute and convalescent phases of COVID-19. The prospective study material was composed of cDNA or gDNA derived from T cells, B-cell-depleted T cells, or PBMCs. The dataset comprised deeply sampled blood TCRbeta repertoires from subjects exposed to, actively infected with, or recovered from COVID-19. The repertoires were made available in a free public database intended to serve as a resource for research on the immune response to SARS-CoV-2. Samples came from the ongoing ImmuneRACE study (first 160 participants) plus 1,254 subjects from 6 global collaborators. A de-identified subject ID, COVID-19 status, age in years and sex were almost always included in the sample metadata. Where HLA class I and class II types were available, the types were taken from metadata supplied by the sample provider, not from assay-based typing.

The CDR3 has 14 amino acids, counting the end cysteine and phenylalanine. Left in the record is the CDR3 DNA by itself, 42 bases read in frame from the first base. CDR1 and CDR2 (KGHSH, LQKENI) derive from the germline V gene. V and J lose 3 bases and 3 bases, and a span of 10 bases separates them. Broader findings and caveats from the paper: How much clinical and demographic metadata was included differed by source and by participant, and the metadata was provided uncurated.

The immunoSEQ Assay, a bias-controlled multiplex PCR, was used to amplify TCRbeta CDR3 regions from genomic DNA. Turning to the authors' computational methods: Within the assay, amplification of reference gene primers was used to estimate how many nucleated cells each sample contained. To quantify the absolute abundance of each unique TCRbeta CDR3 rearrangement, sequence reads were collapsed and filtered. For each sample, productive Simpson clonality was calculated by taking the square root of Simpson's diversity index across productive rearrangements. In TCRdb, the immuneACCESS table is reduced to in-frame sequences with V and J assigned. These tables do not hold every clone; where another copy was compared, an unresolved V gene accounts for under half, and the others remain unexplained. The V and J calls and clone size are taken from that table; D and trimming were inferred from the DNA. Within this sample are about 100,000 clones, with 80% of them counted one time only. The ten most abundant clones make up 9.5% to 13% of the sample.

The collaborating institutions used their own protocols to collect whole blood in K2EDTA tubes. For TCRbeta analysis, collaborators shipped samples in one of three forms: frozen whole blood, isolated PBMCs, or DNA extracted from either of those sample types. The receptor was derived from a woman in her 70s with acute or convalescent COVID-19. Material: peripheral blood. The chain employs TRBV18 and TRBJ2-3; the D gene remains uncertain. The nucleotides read TGTGCCAGCTCACCCCCTGGGCATACAGATACGCAGTATTTT. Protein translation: CASSPPGHTDTQYF.